This entry lists 23 T cell receptor beta chains sequenced from one sample in a study of Ad26.COV2.S vaccination and SARS-CoV-2 variants. The data were produced by immunoSEQ multiplex PCR, yet TCRdb's version contains in-frame clones alone and is incomplete. The data hold about 400,000 clones, with 80% to 90% observed a single time. The treatment was: 19 received Ad26.COV2.S at low or high dose, single or two shots; roughly five received placebo; per-sample allocation not given. Vaccine and placebo recipients were sampled on day 63 after the first injection. This specimen was peripheral blood, taken in a trial of Ad26.COV2.S vaccine versus placebo. The receptors stem from a person aged 18 to 59 who received the Ad26.COV2.S COVID-19 vaccine or a placebo.

This rearrangement joins TRBV7-8 to TRBJ2-7; D might be TRBD1 or TRBD2, each matching 6 bases. Trimming removed 2 bases from V and 0 bases from J, with 8 bases in between. Germline V lookup: CDR1 SGHVS, CDR2 FQNEAQ. This CDR3 has 14 amino acids. The CDR3 DNA sequence: TGTGCCAGCAGCTTACCGGGGGCCTCCTACGAGCAGTACTTC. Protein product: CASSLPGASYEQYF.

The rearrangement links TRBV5-6 to TRBJ2-7, with TRBD2 matching over 11 bases. V shed 7 bases and J 2 bases; nucleotides not matched to a gene: 11. The CDR3 spans 16 residues. From germline, CDR1 is SGHDT and CDR2 YYEEEE. The CDR3 nucleotides are TGTGCCAGCTCGACGTATCCGGGACTAGCGGCCTACGAGCAGTACTTC. It encodes CASSTYPGLAAYEQYF.

V and J are TRBV5-4 and TRBJ1-1; 7 positions match TRBD1. The V gene end was trimmed by 5 bases and the J gene end by 2 bases; junction bases not matched to a gene: 9. CDR1 is SGHNT and CDR2 is YYREEE in the germline V gene (reference sequence). This CDR3 has 15 amino acids. As DNA, the CDR3 is TGTGCCAGCAGTGGCCAAGGGACAGCCAACACTGAAGCTTTCTTT. This sequence encodes CASSGQGTANTEAFF.

This chain links TRBV29-1 with TRBJ2-1; D call uncertain. Trimming pared 5 bases from V and 2 bases from J, leaving 13 bases between. Looked up from germline, CDR1 is SQVTM and CDR2 is ANQGSEA. This CDR3 is 14 amino acids long. The CDR3 sequence is CSVIGPSTYNEQFF. CDR3 DNA: TGCAGCGTTATTGGGCCCTCCACCTACAATGAGCAGTTCTTC.

J is TRBJ1-5 and V is TRBV19; D not resolved. V lost 6 bases and J lost 4, with 19 bases in between. Germline loops: CDR1 LNHDA, CDR2 SQIVND (reference sequence). The length of the CDR3 is 16 residues. The CDR3, as DNA: TGTGCCAGTAGCCAAAATCAGAGACTACGTAATCAGCCCCAGCATTTT. Translated: CASSQNQRLRNQPQHF.

The chain links TRBV7-9 to TRBJ1-6; D is perhaps TRBD1 (6 bases). CDR1 is SEHNR, CDR2 FQNEAQ, per germline (reference sequence). Trimming pared 4 bases from V and 10 bases from J, leaving 14 bases between. The CDR3 loop spans 14 amino acids. The CDR3 reads CASSSQGGGSPLHF. As DNA, the CDR3 is TGTGCCAGCAGCTCTCAAGGGGGTGGCTCACCCCTCCACTTT.

The chain joins TRBV19 to TRBJ2-7; TRBD2 aligns across 12 bases. The J segment lost 5 bases and the V segment lost 3 bases, leaving 14 bases of the junction unmatched. From germline, CDR1 is LNHDA and CDR2 SQIVND (reference sequence). The CDR3 is 18 residues long. CDR3 in DNA: TGTGCCAGTAGTATTAGAAGCCTAGCGGGAGGGCCGGTTCACGAGCAGTACTTC. As protein: CASSIRSLAGGPVHEQYF.

The gene calls are TRBV18 and TRBJ2-4; the match to TRBD2 covers 11 bases. Trimming at V came to 1 base and at J to 8 bases, leaving 4 bases not matched to a gene. The CDR3 is 15 residues long. The germline V gene has CDR1 KGHSH and CDR2 LQKENI. CDR3 sequence: CASSPLAGGPDIQYF. The CDR3 region has the DNA TGTGCCAGCTCACCACTAGCGGGAGGGCCGGACATTCAGTACTTC.

The genes are TRBV5-1 and TRBJ2-7; 7 nucleotides align to TRBD2. This CDR3 spans 15 amino acids. CDR1 and CDR2 from the germline V gene are SGHRS and YFSETQ. With 4 bases clipped from V and 6 bases from J, the junction kept 13 bases outside the gene matches. The CDR3 sequence: CASSPLSGGTSEQYF. DNA of the CDR3: TGCGCCAGCAGCCCCCTGTCCGGGGGGACCTCCGAGCAGTACTTC.

The chain joins TRBV7-8 to TRBJ2-1, with 7 bases matching TRBD1. This CDR3 comprises 16 residues. The V segment lost 5 bases and the J segment 1 base; nucleotides outside the gene matches: 8. Germline-derived CDR1 and CDR2 are SGHVS and FQNEAQ. CDR3 nucleotide sequence: TGTGCCAGCAGCCCCGCAACAGGGGCATCCTACAATGAGCAGTTCTTC. Amino acid sequence: CASSPATGASYNEQFF.

This sequence joins TRBV4-1 and TRBJ2-7; D uncertain. Germline lookup yields CDR1 MGHRA and CDR2 YSYEKL. V was shortened by 0 bases and J by 1 base, with 10 bases between the two germline ends. This CDR3 is 15 amino acids long. CDR3 in DNA: TGCGCCAGCAGCCAAGAGGAGAACCTATCCTACGAGCAGTACTTC. Translated, it gives CASSQEENLSYEQYF.

This chain uses TRBV18 with TRBJ2-7, with 9 bases aligning to TRBD1. The V gene end was trimmed by 6 bases and the J gene end by 4 bases; junction bases not matched to a gene: 7. This CDR3 has 14 amino acids. CDR1 is KGHSH and CDR2 is LQKENI in the germline V gene. CDR3 DNA sequence: TGTGCCAGCTCGGCCGGGACAGGGTATTACGAGCAGTACTTC. Encoded protein: CASSAGTGYYEQYF.

This clone appeared a single time. The chain combines TRBV18 with TRBJ1-1, with a possible D match to TRBD1 (6 bases). The CDR3 is 14 amino acids. Germline lookup yields CDR1 KGHSH and CDR2 LQKENI. Trimming removed 1 base at V and 6 bases at J, with 12 bases between. The CDR3 region has the DNA TGTGCCAGCTCACCACGTCGGACAGAGGCTGAAGCTTTCTTT. This translates into CASSPRRTEAEAFF.

This chain connects TRBV11-2 to TRBJ2-3; a possible D gene is TRBD1 (5 bases). There are 14 residues in the CDR3. Germline V gene data show CDR1 as SGHAT and CDR2 as FQNNGV. V gave up 5 bases and J gave up 3 bases, with 12 bases separating them. The CDR3 spells CASSPRQLTDTQYF. CDR3 sequence (DNA): TGTGCCAGCAGCCCTAGACAGTTAACAGATACGCAGTATTTT.

Remarks on this clone: A much larger clone sits a single nucleotide away, making a read error possible. Other DNA variants within this sample encode the same CDR3. The V gene is TRBV12-3 or TRBV12-4, the J gene TRBJ2-7; D unclear. The CDR3 length is 11 residues. V was pared by 3 bases and J by 3 bases, with 3 bases between. CDR3 nucleotide sequence: TGTGCCAGCAGTTTCAGCTACGAGCAGTACTTC. It specifies CASSFSYEQYF.

J is TRBJ2-5 and V is TRBV9; the D gene is possibly TRBD2 (6 bases). The CDR3 is 14 residues long. Germline CDR1 reads SGDLS; CDR2 reads YYNGEE. Trimming pared 2 bases from V and 4 bases from J, leaving 12 bases between. The CDR3 is CASSVAPRGETQYF. CDR3 nucleotide sequence: TGTGCCAGCAGCGTCGCCCCGCGGGGAGAGACCCAGTACTTC.

This clone was seen more than once but under ten times. The J gene is TRBJ1-5, the V gene TRBV18; D gene uncertain. The germline V gene encodes CDR1 KGHSH and CDR2 LQKENI. With 2 bases removed from V and 3 bases from J, the gap between germline ends came to 5 bases. The CDR3 has 13 residues. The CDR3 here is CASSPGHNQPQHF. In nucleotides, the CDR3 is TGTGCCAGCTCACCAGGGCACAATCAGCCCCAGCATTTT.

The CDR3 nucleotides read TGTGCCAGCTCTCCTCAGGGGGTAGGTCGGTACGAGCAGTACTTC. Amino acids: CASSPQGVGRYEQYF. The chain joins TRBV18 to TRBJ2-7, with TRBD1 matching over 7 bases. This CDR3 spans 15 amino acids. Germline V gene lookup returns CDR1 KGHSH and CDR2 LQKENI. The V gene end was trimmed by 6 bases and the J gene end by 4 bases; junction bases not matched to a gene: 12. The full variable domain, with the rest looked up from reference TRBV18 and TRBJ2-7, is NAGVMQNPRHLVRRRGQEARLRCSPMKGHSHVYWYRQLPEEGLKFMVYLQKENIIDESGMPKERFSAEFPKEGPSILRIQQVVRGDSAAYFCASSPQGVGRYEQYFGPGTRLTVT.

This clone came up a few times. This chain uses TRBV4-3 with TRBJ2-1, with 8 bases that match TRBD2. CDR3 length: 18 residues. V was clipped by 0 bases and J by 4 bases; unmatched bases: 11. The germline V gene has CDR1 LGHNA and CDR2 YSLEER. CDR3 protein: CASSQEGWGGGSYNEQFF. CDR3 DNA sequence: TGCGCCAGCAGCCAAGAGGGATGGGGCGGGGGGTCTTACAATGAGCAGTTCTTC.

This clone has only one observation. The chain joins TRBV10-3 to TRBJ1-1, with 12 bases identical to TRBD1. Germline V gene data show CDR1 as ENHRY and CDR2 as SYGVKD. The CDR3 is 15 residues long. The junction had 10 bases not matched to a gene; V was cut back by 3 bases and J by 11 bases. For the CDR3, the DNA is TGTGCCATCAGTGATCCGGGACAGGGGGCTTCCGGGGCTTTCTTT. Amino acids: CAISDPGQGASGAFF.

The chain combines TRBV27 with TRBJ1-6, with TRBD1 as a possible D gene (6 bases). The CDR3 is made up of 14 amino acids. With 2 bases removed from V and 6 bases from J, the gap between germline ends came to 8 bases. Germline V gene sequence: CDR1 MNHEY, CDR2 SMNVEV (reference sequence). The CDR3 reads CASSLKGGNSPLHF. In nucleotides, the CDR3 is TGTGCCAGCAGTTTAAAGGGGGGTAATTCACCCCTCCACTTT.

The chain couples TRBV19 to TRBJ2-1, with 7 bases fitting TRBD2. The germline gives CDR1 LNHDA, CDR2 SQIVND (reference sequence). The CDR3 sequence is 14 residues long. Unmatched junction bases numbered 5, after V lost 6 bases and J lost 3 bases. In DNA, the CDR3 is TGTGCCAGTAGAAACCAGCGGGGCTACAATGAGCAGTTCTTC. Its translation: CASRNQRGYNEQFF.

V usage is TRBV27 and J usage is TRBJ2-2; D is undetermined. Trimming took off 0 bases at V and 8 bases at J, with 4 bases between the two ends. The CDR3 has 12 amino acids. Germline CDR1 MNHEY, CDR2 SMNVEV (reference sequence). CDR3 DNA: TGTGCCAGCAGTTTATCGAAGGGGGAGCTGTTTTTT. Amino acids: CASSLSKGELFF.